This T cell receptor beta chain was identified during a study of T cell repertoires in cytomegalovirus infection. The CDR3 sequence is 15 residues long. Trimming left V 2 bases short and J 4 bases short, with 9 bases between. From germline, CDR1 is MRHNA and CDR2 SNTAGT. This clonotype occurred a few times. Its antigen is currently unknown. MiXCR was run by TCRdb on the reads, yielding one entry per CDR3 protein. The sample lists approximately 990,000 distinct CDR3 sequences; roughly 30% were seen once. The sequencing here drew on cultured CD8+ T cells from PBMCs, taken from culture after CMV antigen stimulation. The TCR originated in a human donor in good health (CMV status not recorded). Some clones in this sample may be carry-over from other donors' samples. The rearrangement joins TRBV6-4 to TRBJ2-6; D is undetermined. CDR3 region: CASSDGVKGANVLTF. As DNA, the CDR3 is TGTGCCAGCAGTGACGGGGTTAAGGGGGCCAACGTCCTGACTTTC.